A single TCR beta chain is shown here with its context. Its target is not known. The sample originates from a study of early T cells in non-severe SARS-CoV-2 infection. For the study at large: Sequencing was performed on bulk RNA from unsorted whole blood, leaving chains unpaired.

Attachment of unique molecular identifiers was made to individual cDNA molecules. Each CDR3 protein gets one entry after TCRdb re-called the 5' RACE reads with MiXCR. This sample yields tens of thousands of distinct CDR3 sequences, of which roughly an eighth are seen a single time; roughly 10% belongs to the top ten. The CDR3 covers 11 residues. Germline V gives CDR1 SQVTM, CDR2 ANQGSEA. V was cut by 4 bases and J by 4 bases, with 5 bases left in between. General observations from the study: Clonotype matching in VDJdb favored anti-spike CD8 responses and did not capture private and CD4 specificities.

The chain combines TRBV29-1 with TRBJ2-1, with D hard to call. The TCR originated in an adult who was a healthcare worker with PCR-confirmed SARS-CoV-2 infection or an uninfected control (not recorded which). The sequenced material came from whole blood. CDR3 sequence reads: CSVVTYNEQFF. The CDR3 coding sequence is TGCAGCGTTGTCACGTACAATGAGCAGTTCTTC.